This record concerns one T cell receptor (beta chain) sequence. The antigen it recognizes is unknown. Per-base qualities were not stored, and no clone one base away is much larger. The sample is drawn from a study of T cell responses to AZD1222 COVID-19 vaccine (dated by TCRdb to the early 2020s). Regarding the study in general: TCR sequencing covered approximately 230 trial participants: approximately 200 given two doses of AZD1222 and around 26 given two doses of MenACWY control vaccine. Trial participants were enrolled by age into 18-55, 56-69 and 70-plus year subgroups, with 148, 28 and 57 TCR-sequenced participants respectively. What the study reported, not specific to this receptor: Only a handful of AZD1222 recipients were SARS-CoV-2 seropositive at baseline, limiting conclusions about previously exposed vaccinees. Participants were mostly white British, with more females than males. The authors suggested clonal diversity may have been underestimated. Epitopes outside the regions mutated in the B.1.351 and B.1.1.7 variants were reportedly recognized by nearly half of the unique spike-specific TCRs. Because no day 14 peak-response samples were available, repertoires were characterized only after the peak T cell response. After two AZD1222 doses, spike-specific TCR breadth and depth were significantly higher than at day 0 and than in MenACWY recipients. In the small 56-69-year group, the increase in depth fell short of significance, most likely because of low power. CD4 TCRs associated with the vaccine covered the entire spike protein, and the dominant responses were in regions 160-218 and 743-854.

Per the publication, the time point label means: baseline before first vaccination. Taken with the paper, the label for treatment or condition translates to: meningococcal conjugate vaccine given as trial control. Vaccinee samples came from UK trials COV001 and COV002, including a single-blind randomized controlled phase 2/3 trial of AZD1222 (ChAdOx1 nCoV-19) in healthy adults. For TCRbeta chain sequencing, PBMC samples were collected from trial participants at day 0 and at day 28 after the second dose. The CDR3 regions of human TCRbeta chains were analyzed by immunosequencing. The study's processing was this. TCRs in the repertoires were compared against a reference library of SARS-CoV-2-specific TCRs that had been generated with the MIRA antigen-specificity platform. Breadth was defined as the fraction of unique TCRs that were SARS-CoV-2-associated. Depth was defined as the fraction of total T cells that were SARS-CoV-2-associated. Each spike-specific TCR was assigned to its reactive spike region and to a CD4 or CD8 class using the MIRA data. Log10-transformed breadth and depth values were compared by one-way ANOVA with Sidak's multiple comparisons tests. The source is immuneACCESS, and TCRdb retained only in-frame sequences with V and J called. Part of the clones is not carried over; for the studies checked, unresolved V genes explain less than half of this, and the remainder is unexplained. The DNA was the basis for D and trimming; V, J and clone size are from that table. This sample lists 200,000 or so clones; under 95% were detected once. Roughly 0.99% of the sample lies in the top ten.

In the germline V gene, CDR1 corresponds to SNHLY and CDR2 to FYNNEI. Spanning cysteine to phenylalanine, the CDR3 consists of 11 amino acids. Only the CDR3 DNA is retained, 33 bases long and in frame from the first base. V and J lose 11 bases and 2 bases, and a span of 9 bases separates them. The origin of this receptor is an adult in good health. The sample in question was peripheral blood, obtained on day 0 of MenACWY control vaccination. Recombination joined TRBV2 with TRBJ1-2; TRBD1 might be the D gene, on 6 matching bases. The CDR3 region reads CAGGQNYGYTF. The DNA reads as follows: TGTGCCGGGGGGCAGAACTATGGCTACACCTTC.